The 19 T cell receptor beta chains in this list originate from one sample, sequenced in a study of T cell responses to AZD1222 COVID-19 vaccine. The assay was immunoSEQ multiplex PCR, and TCRdb's table has in-frame clones only and misses some. The table records about 100,000 clones, about 90% of them present only once. The source was peripheral blood, collected on day 0 of AZD1222 vaccination. The receptors here all came from an adult in good health.

The gene calls are TRBV7-8 and TRBJ2-5; D is uncertain. Trimming shortened V by 5 bases and J by 1 base, and 11 bases separated the two germline ends. The germline V gene encodes CDR1 SGHVS and CDR2 FQNEAQ. CDR3 length: 14 amino acids. In DNA, the CDR3 is TGTGCCAGCAGCCTCCGGACCGGCCAAGAGACCCAGTACTTC. Amino acid sequence: CASSLRTGQETQYF.

The genes are TRBV27 and TRBJ1-1; 12 bases are a match to TRBD1. V dropped 5 bases and J dropped 4; count of bases not matched to a gene: 5. The CDR3 consists of 15 residues. Germline V gene sequence: CDR1 MNHEY, CDR2 SMNVEV (reference sequence). The DNA of the CDR3 is TGTGCCAGCAGTCTCCGGGACAGGGGGCCCACTGAAGCTTTCTTT. The encoded protein is CASSLRDRGPTEAFF.

This clone was seen once. The genes are TRBV5-6 and TRBJ1-1; D might be TRBD1 (5 bases). The CDR3 is 13 residues long. Germline V gene lookup returns CDR1 SGHDT and CDR2 YYEEEE. V was cut by 2 bases and J by 1 base, with 6 bases left in between. The CDR3 spells CASSFRGNTEAFF. The CDR3, as DNA: TGTGCCAGCAGCTTTAGGGGGAACACTGAAGCTTTCTTT.

The V and J genes are TRBV27 and TRBJ2-5; D may correspond to TRBD1 or TRBD2 (7 bases each). The CDR3 is 16 amino acids. V lost 1 base and J lost 5, with 17 bases in between. CDR1 and CDR2 from the germline V gene are MNHEY and SMNVEV (reference sequence). CDR3 DNA sequence: TGTGCCAGCAGTTTATGGGGAGGGGGCGAGGAGGAGACCCAGTACTTC. Residues: CASSLWGGGEEETQYF.

Only one count was recorded for this clone. J is TRBJ2-2 and V is TRBV6-5, with D tentatively TRBD1 (6 bases). CDR3 size: 14 residues. V was pared by 6 bases and J by 4 bases, with 12 bases between. Germline V gene lookup returns CDR1 MNHEY and CDR2 SVGAGI. The CDR3 DNA is TGTGCCAGCAGACAGGGCCCGGGCACCGGGGAGCTGTTTTTT. Translated: CASRQGPGTGELFF.

The rearrangement links TRBV28 to TRBJ1-4; 10 nucleotides match TRBD1. The germline CDR1 and CDR2 sequences are MDHEN and SYDVKM. Germline trimming cut 6 bases from V and 8 bases from J; bases unmatched to any gene: 9. The CDR3 has 15 residues. CDR3 nucleotides: TGTGCCAGCAGCCCGCGAGGGACAGGGGAGGAAAAACTGTTTTTT. This codes for CASSPRGTGEEKLFF.

This chain uses TRBV28 with TRBJ2-7; TRBD2 is a possible D gene (5 bases). The CDR3 length is 16 residues. The V and J ends lost 4 bases and 2 bases respectively, with 18 bases between them. Germline V gene lookup returns CDR1 MDHEN and CDR2 SYDVKM. The DNA for the CDR3 is TGTGCCAGCAGTTCCCCTTCGACTACCTGGGCCTACGAGCAGTACTTC. Translating gives CASSSPSTTWAYEQYF.

This sequence joins TRBV19 and TRBJ1-1, with D tentatively TRBD1 (6 bases). V shed 4 bases and J shed 1 base, with 16 bases lying between them. Germline values: CDR1 LNHDA, CDR2 SQIVND (reference sequence). This CDR3 has 16 amino acids. The CDR3 loop reads CASSSPGVLRNTEAFF. DNA for the CDR3: TGTGCCAGTAGTAGCCCAGGGGTTCTACGGAACACTGAAGCTTTCTTT.

V is TRBV28 and J is TRBJ1-4; no clear D gene. This CDR3 is built from 15 residues. Trimming pared 5 bases from V and 8 bases from J, leaving 18 bases between. Germline CDR1 is MDHEN and CDR2 is SYDVKM. This CDR3 is CASSPLARGGEKLFF. The CDR3 bases are TGTGCCAGCAGTCCCCTAGCTCGGGGTGGAGAAAAACTGTTTTTT.

The chain carries TRBV12-3 or TRBV12-4 and TRBJ2-7; a possible D gene is TRBD2 (6 bases). V was pared by 3 bases and J by 6 bases, with 12 bases between. This CDR3 spans 13 amino acids. The CDR3 bases are TGTGCCAGCAGTTTCGCGGGAACCTCCGAGCAGTACTTC. This sequence encodes CASSFAGTSEQYF.

The gene calls are TRBV9 and TRBJ1-4; TRBD1 might be the D (6 bases). V lost 4 bases and J 4 bases, leaving 11 bases between the germline ends. The germline V gene has CDR1 SGDLS and CDR2 YYNGEE. This CDR3 is 14 amino acids long. CDR3 sequence (DNA): TGTGCCAGCAGCACAGGGCCAATTAATGAAAAACTGTTTTTT. Residues: CASSTGPINEKLFF.

The chain links TRBV28 to TRBJ1-2; no firm D call. Germline V gene lookup returns CDR1 MDHEN and CDR2 SYDVKM. This CDR3 is built from 14 residues. The V end was cut by 5 bases, the J end by 2 bases, with 12 bases between. CDR3 region: CASSATQLNYGYTF. DNA of the CDR3: TGTGCCAGCAGTGCGACACAGCTCAACTATGGCTACACCTTC.

The J gene is TRBJ2-2, the V gene TRBV28; D is unclear. Trimming pared 1 base from V and 7 bases from J, leaving 7 bases between. CDR3 length: 13 residues. Germline lookup yields CDR1 MDHEN and CDR2 SYDVKM. Here the CDR3 reads CASSLYRRGELFF. The CDR3 DNA reads TGTGCCAGCAGTTTATACCGACGCGGGGAGCTGTTTTTT. Full variable domain (rest looked up from reference TRBV28 and TRBJ2-2): DVKVTQSSRYLVKRTGEKVFLECVQDMDHENMFWYRQDPGLGLRLIYFSYDVKMKEKGDIPEGYSVSREKKERFSLILESASTNQTSMYLCASSLYRRGELFFGEGSRLTVL.

This clone was seen only once. The chain carries TRBV10-1 and TRBJ2-2; no firm D call. Germline CDR1 reads WNHNN; CDR2 reads SYGVQD (reference sequence). This CDR3 is 14 amino acids long. V gave up 0 bases and J gave up 5 bases, with 7 bases separating them. The CDR3 region has the DNA TGCGCCAGCAGTGAGTCAGGGTATACCGGGGAGCTGTTTTTT. This translates into CASSESGYTGELFF.

J is TRBJ2-1 and V is TRBV15; D is undetermined. Germline values: CDR1 LNHNV, CDR2 YYDKDF (reference sequence). The CDR3 consists of 14 residues. V was clipped by 0 bases and J by 6 bases, with 9 bases between them. The CDR3 sequence is CATSRDLGANEQFF. The DNA for the CDR3 is TGTGCCACCAGCAGAGATTTGGGTGCCAATGAGCAGTTCTTC.

The rearrangement uses TRBV3-1 (or the pseudogene TRBV3-2) and TRBJ1-4; D is perhaps TRBD1 (5 bases). The length of the CDR3 is 14 residues. Trimming took off 7 bases at V and 5 bases at J, with 14 bases between the two ends. CDR1 is LGHDT and CDR2 is YNNKEL in the germline V gene (reference sequence). Written as DNA, the CDR3 is TGTGCCAGCACCGCATCCAGGACAAATGAAAAACTGTTTTTT. It translates to CASTASRTNEKLFF.

V and J are TRBV11-2 and TRBJ2-3; a possible D gene is TRBD2 (7 bases). The CDR3 contains 15 residues. Germline V gene sequence: CDR1 SGHAT, CDR2 FQNNGV. Trimming took off 5 bases at V and 3 bases at J, with 15 bases between the two ends. In DNA form, the CDR3 reads TGTGCCAGCAGCCAATTGGCGGGGGCGACAGATACGCAGTATTTT. This sequence encodes CASSQLAGATDTQYF.

The chain combines TRBV3-1 (or the pseudogene TRBV3-2) with TRBJ1-4, with D unclear. CDR1 is LGHDT and CDR2 is YNNKEL in the germline V gene (reference sequence). CDR3 length equals 14 residues. Trimming took 0 bases from V and 7 from J, leaving 9 bases between them. CDR3 residues: CASSQDTVGEKLFF. DNA of the CDR3: TGTGCCAGCAGCCAAGATACAGTAGGTGAAAAACTGTTTTTT.

The CDR3 DNA reads as TGTGCCAGCAGCTTAGTTTTCCAGGGACTGAAAGAGACCCAGTACTTC. This codes for CASSLVFQGLKETQYF. V and J are TRBV11-2 and TRBJ2-5, with D possibly being TRBD2 (6 bases). The CDR3 runs 16 residues. Germline V gene sequence: CDR1 SGHAT, CDR2 FQNNGV. Trimming removed 1 base at V and 3 bases at J, with 15 bases between.